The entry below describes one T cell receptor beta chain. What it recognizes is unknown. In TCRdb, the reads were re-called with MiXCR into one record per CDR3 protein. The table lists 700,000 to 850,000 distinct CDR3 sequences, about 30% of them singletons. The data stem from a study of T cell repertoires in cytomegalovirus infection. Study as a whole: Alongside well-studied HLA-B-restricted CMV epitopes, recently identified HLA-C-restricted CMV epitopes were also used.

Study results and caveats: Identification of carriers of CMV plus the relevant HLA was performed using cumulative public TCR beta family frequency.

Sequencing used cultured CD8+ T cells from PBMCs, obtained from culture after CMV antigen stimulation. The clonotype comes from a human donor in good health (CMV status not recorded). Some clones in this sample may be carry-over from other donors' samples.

The CDR3 sequence: CSARLPSGSSRHTGELFF. DNA for the CDR3: TGCAGTGCTAGATTACCCTCCGGGTCCTCCCGTCACACCGGGGAGCTGTTTTTT. This chain connects TRBV20-1 to TRBJ2-2; no firm D call. Germline values: CDR1 DFQATT, CDR2 SNEGSKA (reference sequence). The CDR3 extends over 18 amino acids. V lost 2 bases to trimming and J lost 3 bases, with 22 bases between them.